The T cell receptor beta chain under discussion was sequenced for a study of CD8 T cells in Susac syndrome. Findings and caveats of the study: Clonal expansion of Susac CD8+ cells peaked in TEMRA cells, and it also peaked in active patients. Roughly 5 Susac-specific public clones appeared in CD8+ TEMRA repertoires, and sixteen in total CD8+ repertoires.

The authors sequenced TCR beta from blood CD8+ and CD4+ T cells. With random hexamers, reverse transcription was performed on about 0.5 to 1 ug of RNA. With immunoSEQ multiplex PCR, TCR beta CDR3 was amplified across 54 Vbeta and 13 Jbeta. Each CDR3 protein is one row after TCRdb ran MiXCR on the immunoSEQ multiplex PCR reads. The sample includes roughly 190,000 distinct CDR3 sequences, 85% to 95% of them seen just once. The CDR3 is 16 amino acids. V was pared by 5 bases and J by 1 base, with 16 bases between. Looked up from germline, CDR1 is PRHDT and CDR2 is FYEKMQ (reference sequence). Notes on this clonotype: The target antigen is unknown.

The specimen was CD8+ T cells from PBMCs. The TCR sequence derives from a human donor with Susac syndrome. The chain links TRBV13 to TRBJ2-3; perhaps TRBD1 as D (5 bases). The CDR3 region is CASSPKGDSGTDTQYF. CDR3 sequence (DNA): TGTGCCAGCAGCCCCAAAGGTGACAGCGGCACAGATACGCAGTATTTT.